This is a list of T cell receptor beta chains from one sample in a study of blood T cells in healthy people across ages. TCRdb fed the 5' RACE reads into MiXCR, producing one record per CDR3 protein. The profile shows hundreds of thousands of distinct CDR3 sequences, 20% to 25% of them singletons. The material sequenced was blood. These receptor sequences come from a man between 65 and 85 years old in good health. The CDR3 runs from the conserved cysteine through the conserved F or W. D genes are given only for firm matches. Rows may omit the clone size; those that give it use once, few, many or a size class.

clone_size	d_call	v_call	j_call	cdr3_length	cdr3_nt	cdr3_aa
few	.	TRBV25-1	TRBJ2-3	14	TGTGCCAGCAGTTGGACTATTAATACAGATACGCAGTATTTT	CASSWTINTDTQYF
.	.	TRBV6-2/TRBV6-3	TRBJ2-2	16	TGTGCCAGCAGTTATGGTGGGACCTTTGAGAACGGGGAGCTGTTTTTT	CASSYGGTFENGELFF
.	.	TRBV12-3/TRBV12-4	TRBJ1-1	12	TGTGCCAGCAGTTTAGAGACCCCAGAAGCTTTCTTT	CASSLETPEAFF
few	TRBD1	TRBV20-1	TRBJ1-4	15	TGCAGTGCTACGCATGCAGGGGCTACAGGGGGAAAACTGTTTTTT	CSATHAGATGGKLFF
.	.	TRBV12-3/TRBV12-4	TRBJ2-5	15	TGTGCCAGCACTCCCCCGCGGTCCCCGCTCGGGGCCCAGTACTTC	CASTPPRSPLGAQYF
few	.	TRBV5-1	TRBJ2-1	16	TGCGCCAGCAGCTCACGACAGCCCTTAAGCGACAATGAGCAGTTCTTC	CASSSRQPLSDNEQFF
few	.	TRBV25-1	TRBJ1-1	15	TGTGCCAGCAGTGCCCTGGGGGGGATGAACACTGAAGCTTTCTTT	CASSALGGMNTEAFF
.	.	TRBV9	TRBJ1-3	14	TGTGCCAGCAGCCCGGACACCTCTGGAAACACCATATATTTT	CASSPDTSGNTIYF
few	.	TRBV24-1	TRBJ2-1	16	TGTGCCACCAGTGATCGTAAATCCGGGGCCTACAATGAGCAGTTCTTC	CATSDRKSGAYNEQFF
.	.	TRBV19	TRBJ2-1	14	TGTGCCAGTAGTCCCTATGCCTCCTACAATGAGCAGTTCTTC	CASSPYASYNEQFF
.	.	TRBV18	TRBJ2-5	13	TGTGCCAGCTCACCACCGGACAGTTCGACCCAGTACTTC	CASSPPDSSTQYF
.	TRBD2	TRBV7-9	TRBJ2-3	16	TGTGCCAGCAGCTTATACGCTAGCGGGAGGACGGATACGCAGTATTTT	CASSLYASGRTDTQYF
.	.	TRBV20-1	TRBJ2-1	14	TGCAGTGCACAAGACCAGCTAGATTGGAATGAGCAGTTCTTC	CSAQDQLDWNEQFF
few	TRBD1	TRBV20-1	TRBJ2-3	15	TGCAGTGCTAGGGACCGGGACAGGGGCTTCATTGCGCAGTATTTT	CSARDRDRGFIAQYF
few	TRBD1	TRBV12-3/TRBV12-4	TRBJ2-1	14	TGTGCCAGCAGTTTAGTGACAGGGGGGGATGAGCAGTTCTTC	CASSLVTGGDEQFF
few	TRBD1	TRBV12-3/TRBV12-4	TRBJ1-5	11	TGTGCCAGCAGTTCGACAGGGGAGCAGCATTTT	CASSSTGEQHF
many	.	TRBV21-1	TRBJ1-1	15	TGTGCCAGCACGAAGTACAGGACCGAGAACACTGAAGCTTTCTTT	CASTKYRTENTEAFF